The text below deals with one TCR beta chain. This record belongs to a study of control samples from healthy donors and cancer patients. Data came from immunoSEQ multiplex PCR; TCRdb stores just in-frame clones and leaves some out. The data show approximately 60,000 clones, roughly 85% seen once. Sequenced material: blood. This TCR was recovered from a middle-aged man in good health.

The CDR3 here is CASSQDTGDSYEQYF. DNA for the CDR3: TGCGCCAGCAGCCAAGATACGGGGGACTCCTACGAGCAGTACTTC. The chain links TRBV4-3 to TRBJ2-7, with D maybe TRBD2 (6 bases). Trimming stripped 0 bases from V and 0 bases from J, with 9 bases between. Germline CDR1 LGHNA, CDR2 YSLEER. The CDR3 extends over 15 amino acids.